Presented here are 8 T cell receptor beta chains from one specimen sequenced in a study of CD8 T cells in Susac syndrome. Random hexamers were used to reverse transcribe the RNA input (about 0.5 to 1 ug). TCRdb reprocessed the immunoSEQ multiplex PCR reads with MiXCR, giving one entry per CDR3 protein. This table holds roughly 250,000 distinct CDR3 sequences, 90% to 96% found once. What was sequenced was CD4+ T cells from PBMCs. Receptor source: a human donor with Susac syndrome.

CDR3 nucleotide sequence: TGTGCCAGCAGCTCCTACAGGGGGCGAGGCACTGAAGCTTTCTTT. The encoded protein is CASSSYRGRGTEAFF. The chain combines TRBV11-2 with TRBJ1-1; TRBD1 agrees at 9 bases. Germline V gene lookup returns CDR1 SGHAT and CDR2 FQNNGV. The junction had 7 bases not matched to a gene; V was cut back by 4 bases and J by 4 bases. This CDR3 is 15 amino acids long.

The CDR3 sequence is CSARAVQAFF. The CDR3 region has the DNA TGCAGTGCTAGGGCCGTACAAGCTTTCTTT. V is TRBV20-1 and J is TRBJ1-1; D is unclear. Germline-derived CDR1 and CDR2 are DFQATT and SNEGSKA (reference sequence). This CDR3 has 10 residues. Trimming removed 3 bases from V and 9 bases from J, with 8 bases in between.

This chain uses TRBV28 with TRBJ1-1; perhaps TRBD1 as D (6 bases). Trimming removed 4 bases at V and 4 bases at J, with 19 bases between. CDR1 is MDHEN and CDR2 is SYDVKM in the germline V gene. This CDR3 comprises 16 residues. The CDR3 protein is CASSSGTGSWSTEAFF. CDR3 DNA: TGTGCCAGCAGTTCCGGAACAGGGAGTTGGTCCACTGAAGCTTTCTTT.

The CDR3 sequence is CASSPGTSGSSIQYF. The CDR3 DNA follows: TGTGCCAGCAGTCCCGGGACTAGCGGTTCAAGCATTCAGTACTTC. The chain employs TRBV5-4 and TRBJ2-4; 11 nucleotides agree with TRBD2. The CDR3 runs 15 residues. V lost 5 bases to trimming and J lost 9 bases; unmatched junction nucleotides: 10. Per the germline V gene, CDR1 is SGHNT and CDR2 is YYREEE (reference sequence).

The rearrangement uses TRBV20-1 and TRBJ2-5, with D possibly TRBD2 on 5 matching bases. The V end was cut by 6 bases, the J end by 5 bases, with 16 bases between. The germline V gene encodes CDR1 DFQATT and CDR2 SNEGSKA (reference sequence). This CDR3 comprises 13 residues. The DNA for the CDR3 is TGCAGTGCCGCTCTAGGAGGTTGGGAGACCCAGTACTTC. This sequence encodes CSAALGGWETQYF.

The chain links TRBV20-1 to TRBJ2-5; D not certain. In germline, CDR1 is DFQATT, CDR2 SNEGSKA (reference sequence). The length of the CDR3 is 12 residues. V gave up 3 bases and J gave up 2 bases, with 7 bases separating them. CDR3 nucleotide sequence: TGCAGTGCTAGCAGCATTCAAGAGACCCAGTACTTC. Protein product: CSASSIQETQYF.

The genes are TRBV2 and TRBJ1-5; D uncertain. CDR1 SNHLY and CDR2 FYNNEI come from the germline V gene. CDR3 length equals 13 residues. Trimming pared 4 bases from V and 3 bases from J, leaving 7 bases between. For the CDR3, the DNA is TGTGCCAGCAGTGCGCAGCCCAATCAGCCCCAGCATTTT. Translating it yields CASSAQPNQPQHF.

The chain links TRBV20-1 to TRBJ2-1, with 7 nucleotides matching TRBD2. The CDR3 loop spans 15 amino acids. CDR1 is DFQATT, CDR2 SNEGSKA, per germline (reference sequence). After removal of 4 bases from V and 3 bases from J, the junction contained 9 bases not matched to a gene. In DNA, the CDR3 is TGCAGTGCTAAGGTCGGCGCGGGAGTCTACAATGAGCAGTTCTTC. This sequence encodes CSAKVGAGVYNEQFF.